Given below is one T cell receptor beta chain in context. Its antigen remains unknown. This sample stems from a study of cytomegalovirus exposure and HLA in healthy donors. Overall study findings and caveats: V segments that were indistinguishable, TRBV6-2 and TRBV6-3 among them, were omitted from analysis. Serostatus for CMV was the only available immune exposure information.

There are 11 residues in the CDR3. The V end lost 5 bases, the J end lost 5 bases, and 4 bases lay between the germline ends. The germline V gene has CDR1 MNHNY and CDR2 SVGAGI (reference sequence). The PCR employed 60 Vbeta primers together with 13 Jbeta primers. Original processing notes: In a later analysis, 75 million to 95 million unique TCR beta chains included roughly 11 million shared by two or more donors. Only in-frame clones appear in the TCRdb table, and some are missing; sequencing was by immunoSEQ multiplex PCR. V and J calls and clone size follow that table, whereas D and trimming were derived from the DNA. The sample consists of 180,000 or so clones, roughly four fifths of them appearing once.

The receptor comes from a woman aged 25 to 39 in good health and CMV-seropositive. The rearrangement links TRBV6-6 to TRBJ1-5; D gene uncertain. Sequenced sample: PBMCs. The CDR3 DNA follows: TGTGCCAGCAGTCTAGATCAGCCCCAGCATTTT. It codes for CASSLDQPQHF.